The next 9 T cell receptor beta chains were all read from a single sample in a study of T cells expressing NK-cell markers. TCRdb reworked the 5' RACE reads into one entry per CDR3 protein, no DNA. The sample totals 350,000 to 450,000 distinct CDR3 sequences. The sequencing input was blood T cells: a sorted CD56 or NKG2C T cell subset, CD4+ or CD8+ T cells, or bulk PBMC T cells (not recorded which). The receptors originated from a man aged 18-75 years in good health.

The chain joins TRBV5-1 to TRBJ2-3. The CDR3 loop spans 16 amino acids. The V gene's germline CDR1 is SGHRS and CDR2 YFSETQ. The CDR3 loop is CASSLVGKVGTDTQYF. The full variable domain, rest sourced from reference TRBV5-1 and TRBJ2-3, is KAGVTQTPRYLIKTRGQQVTLSCSPISGHRSVSWYQQTPGQGLQFLFEYFSETQRNKGNFPGRFSGRQFSNSRSEMNVSTLELGDSALYLCASSLVGKVGTDTQYFGPGTRLTVL.

The V call is TRBV29-1, the J call TRBJ2-1; TCRdb calls TRBD1, which cannot be checked without DNA. This CDR3 has 17 residues. Looked up from germline, CDR1 is SQVTM and CDR2 is ANQGSEA. CDR3 amino acids: CSVGKGLIQGSRDEQFF.

This rearrangement joins TRBV7-2 to TRBJ2-5; TCRdb's D gene call, TRBD2, goes unchecked for lack of DNA. This CDR3 contains 16 residues. CDR1 and CDR2 from the germline V gene are SGHTA and FQGNSA. The CDR3: CASSLGGLAAKETQYF.

The rearrangement joins TRBV5-1 to TRBJ2-3; lacking DNA, the TRBD2 call made by TCRdb goes unchecked. Per the germline V gene, CDR1 is SGHRS and CDR2 is YFSETQ. The CDR3 loop spans 16 amino acids. The chain's CDR3 is CASSPNSGAYTDTQYF.

The rearrangement joins TRBV7-2 to TRBJ1-6; TCRdb calls TRBD1, which cannot be checked without DNA. The CDR3 has 15 residues. CDR1 and CDR2 from the germline V gene are SGHTA and FQGNSA. The CDR3 here is CASSRYGGPNSPLHF.

The rearrangement joins TRBV7-6 to TRBJ1-6; the TRBD1 assignment by TCRdb is unverifiable without DNA. The CDR3 is 15 amino acids. The germline CDR1 and CDR2 sequences are SGHVS and FNYEAQ. The CDR3 sequence is CASSIQQGRGSPLHF. Drawing the rest from reference TRBV7-6 and TRBJ1-6, the complete variable domain is GAGVSQSPRYKVTKRGQDVALRCDPISGHVSLYWYRQALGQGPEFLTYFNYEAQQDKSGLPNDRFSAERPEGSISTLTIQRTEQRDSAMYRCASSIQQGRGSPLHFGNGTRLTVT.

The CDR3 protein is CASSSRLVDTGELFF. This chain joins TRBV7-2 and TRBJ2-2; TCRdb's D call of TRBD2 is untestable without DNA. The CDR3 runs to 15 residues. Germline CDR1 and CDR2: SGHTA and FQGNSA.

The chain uses TRBV3-1 and TRBJ2-5; TCRdb's D call of TRBD1 is untestable without DNA. This CDR3 region has 16 residues. CDR1 is LGHDT, CDR2 YNNKEL, per germline (reference sequence). This CDR3 is CASSQDSRGWLGTQYF.

The CDR3 spells CASSDQTGIYNEQFF. The chain links TRBV2 to TRBJ2-1. The CDR3 is 15 amino acids. Germline CDR1 and CDR2: SNHLY and FYNNEI.